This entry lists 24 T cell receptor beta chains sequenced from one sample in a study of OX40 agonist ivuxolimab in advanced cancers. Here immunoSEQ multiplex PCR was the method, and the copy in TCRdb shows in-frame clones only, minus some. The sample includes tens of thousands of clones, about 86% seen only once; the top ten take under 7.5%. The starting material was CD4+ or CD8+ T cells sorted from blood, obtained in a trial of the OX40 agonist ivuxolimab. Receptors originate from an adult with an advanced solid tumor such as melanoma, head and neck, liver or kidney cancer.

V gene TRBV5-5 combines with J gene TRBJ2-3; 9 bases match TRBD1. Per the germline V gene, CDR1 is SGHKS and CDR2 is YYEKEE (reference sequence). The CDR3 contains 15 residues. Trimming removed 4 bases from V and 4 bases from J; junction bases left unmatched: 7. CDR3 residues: CASSRPGQGADTQYF. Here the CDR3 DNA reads TGTGCCAGCAGCCGTCCGGGACAGGGCGCAGATACGCAGTATTTT.

CDR3 sequence reads: CASSLVARSSYEQYF. The CDR3 nucleotides are TGTGCCAGCAGCTTAGTCGCCAGGAGCTCCTACGAGCAGTACTTC. This rearrangement joins TRBV7-2 to TRBJ2-7; D gene uncertain. Germline values: CDR1 SGHTA, CDR2 FQGNSA. V was trimmed by 1 base and J by 0 bases, leaving 10 bases between them. The CDR3 length is 15 residues.

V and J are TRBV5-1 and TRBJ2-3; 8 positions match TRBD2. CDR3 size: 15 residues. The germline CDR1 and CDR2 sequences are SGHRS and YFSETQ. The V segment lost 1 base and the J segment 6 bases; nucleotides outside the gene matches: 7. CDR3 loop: CASSLPGGPGDTQYF. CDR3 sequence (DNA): TGCGCCAGCAGCTTGCCGGGAGGGCCGGGGGATACGCAGTATTTT.

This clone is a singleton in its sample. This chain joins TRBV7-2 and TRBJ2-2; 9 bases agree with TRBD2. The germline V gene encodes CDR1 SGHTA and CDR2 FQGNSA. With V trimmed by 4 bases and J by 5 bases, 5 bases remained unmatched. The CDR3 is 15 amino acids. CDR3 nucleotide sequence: TGTGCCAGCAGCTACTTCAGCGGGGGGACCGGGGAGCTGTTTTTT. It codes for CASSYFSGGTGELFF. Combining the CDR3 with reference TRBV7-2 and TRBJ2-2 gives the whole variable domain GAGVSQSPSNKVTEKGKDVELRCDPISGHTALYWYRQSLGQGLEFLIYFQGNSAPDKSGLPSDRFSAERTGGSVSTLTIQRTQQEDSAVYLCASSYFSGGTGELFFGEGSRLTVL.

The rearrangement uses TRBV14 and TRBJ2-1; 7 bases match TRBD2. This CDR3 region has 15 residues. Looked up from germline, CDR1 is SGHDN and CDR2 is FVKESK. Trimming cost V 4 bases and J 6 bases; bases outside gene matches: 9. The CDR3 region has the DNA TGTGCCAGCAGCCTCCTAGCGGTAGTCGGCAATGAGCAGTTCTTC. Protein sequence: CASSLLAVVGNEQFF. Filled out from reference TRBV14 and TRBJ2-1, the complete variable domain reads EAGVTQFPSHSVIEKGQTVTLRCDPISGHDNLYWYRRVMGKEIKFLLHFVKESKQDESGMPNNRFLAERTGGTYSTLKVQPAELEDSGVYFCASSLLAVVGNEQFFGPGTRLTVL.

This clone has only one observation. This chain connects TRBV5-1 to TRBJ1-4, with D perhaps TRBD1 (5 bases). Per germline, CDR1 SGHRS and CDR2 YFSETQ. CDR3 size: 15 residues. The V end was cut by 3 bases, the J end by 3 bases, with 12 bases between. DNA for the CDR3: TGCGCCAGCAGCTCGCATGGACATGCTAATGAAAAACTGTTTTTT. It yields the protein CASSSHGHANEKLFF.

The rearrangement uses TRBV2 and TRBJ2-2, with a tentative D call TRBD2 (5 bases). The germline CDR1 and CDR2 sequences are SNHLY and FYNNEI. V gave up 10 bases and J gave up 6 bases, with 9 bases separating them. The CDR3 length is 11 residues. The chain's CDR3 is CATKEAGELFF. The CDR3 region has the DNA TGTGCCACAAAGGAGGCCGGGGAGCTGTTTTTT.

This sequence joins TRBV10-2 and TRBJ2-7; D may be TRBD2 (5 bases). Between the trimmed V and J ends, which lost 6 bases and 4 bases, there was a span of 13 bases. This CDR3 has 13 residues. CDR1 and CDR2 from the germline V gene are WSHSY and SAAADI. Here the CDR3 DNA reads TGCGCCAGCAGGCCTAGCAAATATTACGAGCAGTACTTC. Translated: CASRPSKYYEQYF.

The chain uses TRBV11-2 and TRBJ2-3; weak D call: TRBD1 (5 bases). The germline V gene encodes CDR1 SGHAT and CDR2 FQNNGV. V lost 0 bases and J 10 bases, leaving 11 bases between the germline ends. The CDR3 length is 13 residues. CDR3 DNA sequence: TGTGCCAGCAGCTTAGATAGGGGCCGTCCGCAGTATTTT. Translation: CASSLDRGRPQYF.

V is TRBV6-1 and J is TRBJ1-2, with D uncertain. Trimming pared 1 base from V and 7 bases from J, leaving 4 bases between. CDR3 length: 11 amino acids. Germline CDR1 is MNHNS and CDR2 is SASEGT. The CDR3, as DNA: TGTGCCAGCAGTGAAGTGGTTGGCTACACCTTC. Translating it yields CASSEVVGYTF.

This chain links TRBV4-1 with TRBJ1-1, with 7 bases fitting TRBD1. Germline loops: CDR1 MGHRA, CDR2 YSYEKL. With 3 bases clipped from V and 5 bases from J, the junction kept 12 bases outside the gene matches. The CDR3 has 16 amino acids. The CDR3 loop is CASSHATTGFSTEAFF. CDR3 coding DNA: TGCGCCAGCAGCCACGCTACGACAGGGTTTTCTACTGAAGCTTTCTTT.

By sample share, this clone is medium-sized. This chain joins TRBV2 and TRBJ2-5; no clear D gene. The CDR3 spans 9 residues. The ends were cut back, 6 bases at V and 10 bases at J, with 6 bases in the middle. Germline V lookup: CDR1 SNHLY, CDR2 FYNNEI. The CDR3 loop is CASSPGQYF. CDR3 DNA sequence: TGTGCCAGCAGCCCAGGCCAGTACTTC.

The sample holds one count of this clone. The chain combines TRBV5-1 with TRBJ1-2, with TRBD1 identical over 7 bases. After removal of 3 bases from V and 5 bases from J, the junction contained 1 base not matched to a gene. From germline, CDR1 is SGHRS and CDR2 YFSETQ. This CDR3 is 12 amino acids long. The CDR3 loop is CASSWGQYGYTF. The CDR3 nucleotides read TGCGCCAGCAGCTGGGGACAGTATGGCTACACCTTC.

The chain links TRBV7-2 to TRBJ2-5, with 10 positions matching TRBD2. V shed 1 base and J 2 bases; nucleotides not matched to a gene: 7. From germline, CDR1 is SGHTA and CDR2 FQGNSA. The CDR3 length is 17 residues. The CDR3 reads CASSLVGGSGGQETQYF. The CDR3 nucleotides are TGTGCCAGCAGCTTAGTGGGAGGTAGCGGGGGGCAAGAGACCCAGTACTTC.

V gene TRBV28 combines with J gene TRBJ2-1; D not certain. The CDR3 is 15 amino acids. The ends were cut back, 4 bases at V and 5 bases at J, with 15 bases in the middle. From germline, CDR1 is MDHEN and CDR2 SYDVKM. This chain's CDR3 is CASSSQATRHNEQFF. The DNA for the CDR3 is TGTGCCAGCAGTTCACAAGCGACGAGACACAATGAGCAGTTCTTC.

DNA for the CDR3: TGTGCCAGCAGCCCGGGTAGGAGGACAGGGTCCCACAATGAGCAGTTCTTC. Translating gives CASSPGRRTGSHNEQFF. The genes are TRBV9 and TRBJ2-1; the match to TRBD1 covers 8 bases. CDR3 length: 17 residues. The germline CDR1 and CDR2 sequences are SGDLS and YYNGEE. Losses at the gene ends were 4 bases for V and 5 bases for J; bases not matched to a gene: 14.

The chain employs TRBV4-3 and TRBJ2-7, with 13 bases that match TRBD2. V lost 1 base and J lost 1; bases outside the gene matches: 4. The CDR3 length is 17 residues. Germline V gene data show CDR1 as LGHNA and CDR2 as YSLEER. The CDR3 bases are TGCGCCAGCAGCCAAGGACTAGCGGGAGGAGGGTCCTACGAGCAGTACTTC. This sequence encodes CASSQGLAGGGSYEQYF.

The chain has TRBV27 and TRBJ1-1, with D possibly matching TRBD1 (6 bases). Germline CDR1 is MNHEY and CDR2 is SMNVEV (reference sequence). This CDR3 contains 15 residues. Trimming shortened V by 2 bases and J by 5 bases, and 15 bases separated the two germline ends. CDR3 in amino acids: CASSLGQGFRTEAFF. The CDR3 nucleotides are TGTGCCAGCAGTTTAGGTCAGGGGTTTCGGACTGAAGCTTTCTTT.

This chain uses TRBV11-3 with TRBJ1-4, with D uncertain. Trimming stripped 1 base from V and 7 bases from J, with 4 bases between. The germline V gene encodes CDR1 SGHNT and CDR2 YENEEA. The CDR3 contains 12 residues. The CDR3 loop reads CASSLVPEKLFF. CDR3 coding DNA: TGTGCCAGCAGCTTAGTTCCTGAAAAACTGTTTTTT.

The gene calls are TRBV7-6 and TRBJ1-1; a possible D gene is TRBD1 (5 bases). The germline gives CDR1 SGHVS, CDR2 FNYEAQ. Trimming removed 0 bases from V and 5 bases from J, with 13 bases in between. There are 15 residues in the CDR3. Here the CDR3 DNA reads TGTGCCAGCAGCTTAGCCGGCCAGGGTAAAACTGAAGCTTTCTTT. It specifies CASSLAGQGKTEAFF.

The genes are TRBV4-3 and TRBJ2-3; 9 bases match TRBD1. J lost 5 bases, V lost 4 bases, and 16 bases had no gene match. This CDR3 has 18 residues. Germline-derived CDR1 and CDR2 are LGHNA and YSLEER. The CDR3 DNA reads TGCGCCAGCAGCCCCCGCCCCCAGGGGACAGGGTCAGTAGATACGCAGTATTTT. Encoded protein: CASSPRPQGTGSVDTQYF.

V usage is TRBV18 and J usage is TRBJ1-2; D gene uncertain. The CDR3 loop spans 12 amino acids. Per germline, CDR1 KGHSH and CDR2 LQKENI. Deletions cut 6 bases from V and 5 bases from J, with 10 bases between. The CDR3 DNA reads TGTGCCAGCTCCCCGGAACTTTATGGCTACACCTTC. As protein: CASSPELYGYTF.

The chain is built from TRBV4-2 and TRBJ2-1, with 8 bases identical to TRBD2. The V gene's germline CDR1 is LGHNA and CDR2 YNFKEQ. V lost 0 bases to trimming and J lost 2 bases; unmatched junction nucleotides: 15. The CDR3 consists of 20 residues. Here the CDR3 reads CASSQDQGTRGQDTYNEQFF. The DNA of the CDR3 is TGTGCCAGCAGCCAAGATCAGGGGACTAGAGGGCAGGATACCTACAATGAGCAGTTCTTC.

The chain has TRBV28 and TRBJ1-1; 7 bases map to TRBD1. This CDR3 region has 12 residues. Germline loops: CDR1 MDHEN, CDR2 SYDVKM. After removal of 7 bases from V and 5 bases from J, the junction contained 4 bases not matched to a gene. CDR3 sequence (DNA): TGTGCCAGCAAGACAGGGAGGACTGAAGCTTTCTTT. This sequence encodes CASKTGRTEAFF. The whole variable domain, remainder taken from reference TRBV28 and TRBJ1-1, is DVKVTQSSRYLVKRTGEKVFLECVQDMDHENMFWYRQDPGLGLRLIYFSYDVKMKEKGDIPEGYSVSREKKERFSLILESASTNQTSMYLCASKTGRTEAFFGQGTRLTVV.